This TCR beta chain is from a study of naive and memory T cell subsets. Whole-study results and caveats: Each distinct alpha or beta sequence counts as one clonotype. In CD4 and CD8 cells, diversity dropped from naive through EMRA. Especially in CD8 cells, naive repertoires contained a few larger clonotypes, possibly CD45RA-re-expressing memory cells. Over 90% of naive TCR sequences appeared only once, unlike memory subsets. Naive and memory repertoire findings lacked a ground truth for validation.

An equimolar mix of two oligonucleotides served as the beta constant-region primer for TRBC1 and TRBC2. Ligated cDNA was amplified by four rounds of PCR with nested alpha and beta constant-region primers and SP2. TCRdb re-called the UMI-ligation and nested PCR reads through MiXCR, storing one row per CDR3 protein. The data contain about 90,000 distinct CDR3 sequences, about 11% of them seen just once; the ten biggest clones take up around 0.13%. Remarks on this clonotype: Antigen specificity is unknown.

With 2 bases removed from V and 3 bases from J, the gap between germline ends came to 14 bases. This CDR3 spans 15 amino acids. The receptor was isolated from a human donor in good health. The sequencing sample was made of naive CD4+ T cells from blood. This chain joins TRBV12-3 or TRBV12-4 and TRBJ2-7; no clear D gene. CDR3 loop: CASSLIALANYEQYF. CDR3 bases: TGTGCCAGCAGTTTAATCGCGTTGGCTAACTACGAGCAGTACTTC.